These T cell receptor beta chains were read from a single sample in a study of vaccination and CD4 T cells after COVID-19. TCRdb itself ran the PCR reads through MiXCR, one entry per CDR3 protein. There are about 23,000 distinct CDR3 sequences in the sample; around 54% occur only once, and approximately 2.8% lies in the top ten. Antigen specificity for these receptors is unknown. The sequenced sample consisted of CD4+ T cells from blood, cultured in vitro. These receptors were obtained from a human donor who had recovered from COVID-19. CDR3s include the opening cysteine and the closing phenylalanine or tryptophan. D genes are given only for firm matches. For some rows the clone size is stated as once, few or many, or as a class when expanded; others skip it.

D | J | size | V | DNA | CDR3
TRBD1 | TRBJ2-1 | few | TRBV7-2 | TGTGCCAGCAGCCCCCAGACAGGGGGCATGGTCAATGAGCAGTTCTTC | CASSPQTGGMVNEQFF
TRBD1 | TRBJ1-6 | few | TRBV6-1 | TGTGCCAGCAGTCCGGGACAGGGGATTTCACCCCTCCACTTT | CASSPGQGISPLHF
NA | TRBJ1-5 | few | TRBV7-2 | TGTGCCAGCAGCTTAGTAGGGAGCGGGGGCAATCAGCCCCAGCATTTT | CASSLVGSGGNQPQHF
TRBD1 | TRBJ1-5 | NA | TRBV18 | TGTGCCAGCTCACCAGGACAGGCCCCGAGGCCCCAGCATTTT | CASSPGQAPRPQHF
NA | TRBJ2-7 | few | TRBV6-5 | TGTGCCAGCAGTTACTCGACGCTAGCTGGCTCCTACGAGCAGTACTTC | CASSYSTLAGSYEQYF
NA | TRBJ2-1 | NA | TRBV20-1 | TGCAGTGCTAGGCATTGGCGCTCCTACAATGAGCAGTTCTTC | CSARHWRSYNEQFF
NA | TRBJ1-2 | NA | TRBV6-2/TRBV6-3 | TGTGCCAGCAGTTACTCGACCCAGGGGAATGGCTACACCTTC | CASSYSTQGNGYTF
NA | TRBJ2-5 | NA | TRBV14 | TGTGCCAGCAGCCCCTCCCCCCGGGGTGAGACCCAGTACTTC | CASSPSPRGETQYF
NA | TRBJ2-6 | once | TRBV6-2/TRBV6-3 | TGTGCCAGCAGCTGGGGGGGGCCCGGGGCCAACGTCCTGACTTTC | CASSWGGPGANVLTF
NA | TRBJ1-1 | NA | TRBV7-2 | TGTGCCAGCAGCTGGACACGGAACACTGAAGCTTTCTTT | CASSWTRNTEAFF
NA | TRBJ2-7 | medium-sized | TRBV10-3 | TGTGCCATCAGTGCACTAGAGGGCCCCTACGAGCAGTACTTC | CAISALEGPYEQYF
NA | TRBJ2-1 | NA | TRBV12-5 | TGTGCTAGTGGTTTGGAGTTGGCTAGCGCCAATGAGCAGTTCTTC | CASGLELASANEQFF
TRBD1 | TRBJ2-7 | few | TRBV20-1 | TGCAGTGCCCGCGGACAGGGAGGCTACGAGCAGTACTTC | CSARGQGGYEQYF
NA | TRBJ2-7 | NA | TRBV5-8 | TGTGCCAGCAGCTTGCCACAGCCCGGCTCCTACGAGCAGTACTTC | CASSLPQPGSYEQYF
NA | TRBJ2-3 | NA | TRBV7-2 | TGTGCCAGCAGCTTAGATCCTAGCACAGATACGCAGTATTTT | CASSLDPSTDTQYF
NA | TRBJ2-5 | NA | TRBV11-1 | TGTGCCAGCAGCTCGGGGCAGGGGAGAGAGACCCAGTACTTC | CASSSGQGRETQYF
NA | TRBJ1-4 | NA | TRBV6-1 | TGTGCCAGCAATCCCGGACAGAATAATGAAAAACTGTTTTTT | CASNPGQNNEKLFF
NA | TRBJ2-5 | few | TRBV7-6 | TGTGCCAGCAGCTTAGCGGATCCCCAGTACTTC | CASSLADPQYF
TRBD1 | TRBJ2-1 | few | TRBV20-1 | TGCAGTGCTAGAGATATGGGACAGGGTGGCTACAATGAGCAGTTCTTC | CSARDMGQGGYNEQFF
NA | TRBJ2-2 | NA | TRBV7-2 | TGTGCCAGCAGCTTCTGGGGTGGCGGGGAGCTGTTTTTT | CASSFWGGGELFF
NA | TRBJ2-5 | NA | TRBV27 | TGTGCCAGCAGCCAGGTCGGCATGGTTTTCCAGTACTTC | CASSQVGMVFQYF
NA | TRBJ2-3 | few | TRBV24-1 | TGTGCCACCAGTGACCCAGCCCGGGACGCAGCCCCGGGTGCGCAGTATTTT | CATSDPARDAAPGAQYF
TRBD1 | TRBJ1-4 | NA | TRBV18 | TGTGCCAGCTCACCGGGGACAGTTAATGAAAAACTGTTTTTT | CASSPGTVNEKLFF
TRBD1 | TRBJ2-5 | once | TRBV7-9 | TGTGCCAGCAGCTTAAGCAGGGGGCAAGAGACCCAGTACTTC | CASSLSRGQETQYF
NA | TRBJ2-1 | NA | TRBV11-2 | TGTGCCAGCAGCTTAGTCCGGGGTGGTGAGCAGTTCTTC | CASSLVRGGEQFF
NA | TRBJ2-6 | NA | TRBV5-8 | TGTGCCAGCAGCTTGTTTCAGGGTCCTGGGGCCAACGTCCTGACTTTC | CASSLFQGPGANVLTF
NA | TRBJ1-1 | few | TRBV2 | TGTGCGTGTAGGAGGAACATCCGGAACACTGAAGCTTTCTTT | CACRRNIRNTEAFF
NA | TRBJ2-3 | NA | TRBV15 | TGTGCCACCAGCAGAGGACCTAGCGTAACAGATACGCAGTATTTT | CATSRGPSVTDTQYF
NA | TRBJ1-5 | few | TRBV6-1 | TGTGCCAGCAGAAGGTTGGGGGCGGACAGCAATCAGCCCCAGCATTTT | CASRRLGADSNQPQHF
TRBD1 | TRBJ1-5 | NA | TRBV6-1 | TGTGCCAGCAGTCCGCGACAGGGTATGGGCAATCAGCCCCAGCATTTT | CASSPRQGMGNQPQHF
NA | TRBJ1-5 | few | TRBV19 | TGTGCCAGTAGTACTAAATTTCAGCAGCCCCAGCATTTT | CASSTKFQQPQHF
TRBD1 | TRBJ2-2 | NA | TRBV19 | TGTGCCAGTAGTGGCCGGACAGGGGTGGACACCGGGGAGCTGTTTTTT | CASSGRTGVDTGELFF
TRBD1 | TRBJ2-5 | NA | TRBV9 | TGTGCCAGCAGCGTTAATACAGGGGGCCCAGAGACCCAGTACTTC | CASSVNTGGPETQYF
TRBD1 | TRBJ1-1 | few | TRBV7-2 | TGTGCCAGCAGCTCGGACAGGACCCAAGCTTTCTTT | CASSSDRTQAFF
TRBD2 | TRBJ2-1 | NA | TRBV6-2/TRBV6-3 | TGTGCCAGCAGTTCGGGGGGAGGCTCCTACAATGAGCAGTTCTTC | CASSSGGGSYNEQFF
NA | TRBJ2-5 | few | TRBV20-1 | TGCAGTGCTAGAAGAGCGGGAGAGACCCAGTACTTC | CSARRAGETQYF
NA | TRBJ1-3 | NA | TRBV6-5 | TGTGCCAGCAGTTACCAGAGAACCTCTGGAAACACCATATATTTT | CASSYQRTSGNTIYF
NA | TRBJ1-4 | NA | TRBV5-1 | TGCGCCAGCAGCTTGGGTACGACTAATGAAAAACTGTTTTTT | CASSLGTTNEKLFF
NA | TRBJ2-5 | NA | TRBV7-7 | TGTGCTAGCAGCCGACAGAGCCAAGAGACCCAGTACTTC | CASSRQSQETQYF
TRBD2 | TRBJ2-5 | NA | TRBV15 | TGTGCCACCAAAAGCGGGAGGGACCAAGAGACCCAGTACTTC | CATKSGRDQETQYF